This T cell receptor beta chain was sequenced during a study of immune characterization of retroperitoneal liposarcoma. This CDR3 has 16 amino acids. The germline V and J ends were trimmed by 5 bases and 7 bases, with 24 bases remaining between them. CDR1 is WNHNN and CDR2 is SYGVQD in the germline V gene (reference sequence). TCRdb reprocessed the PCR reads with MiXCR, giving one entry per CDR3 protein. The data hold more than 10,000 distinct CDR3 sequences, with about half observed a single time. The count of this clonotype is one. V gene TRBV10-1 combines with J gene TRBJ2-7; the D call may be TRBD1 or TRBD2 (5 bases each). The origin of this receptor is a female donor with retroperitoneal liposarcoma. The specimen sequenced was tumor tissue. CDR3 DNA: TGCGCCAGCAGTCGGGAAGACCCCCCAGGGTACAATGAGCAGTACTTC. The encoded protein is CASSREDPPGYNEQYF.